The 22 T cell receptor beta chains presented below share a single source sample, sequenced in a study of OX40 agonist ivuxolimab in advanced cancers. Here immunoSEQ multiplex PCR was the method, and the copy in TCRdb shows in-frame clones only, minus some. There are over 55,000 clones in the sample; roughly 80% occur only once, and less than 2% lies in the top ten. The material was CD4+ or CD8+ T cells sorted from blood, obtained in a trial of the OX40 agonist ivuxolimab. The receptor set was obtained from an adult with an advanced solid tumor such as melanoma, head and neck, liver or kidney cancer.

CDR3 loop: CSVELAGSYNEQFF. The CDR3 region has the DNA TGCAGCGTTGAACTAGCGGGATCCTACAATGAGCAGTTCTTC. The chain employs TRBV29-1 and TRBJ2-1; 9 bases align to TRBD2. The CDR3 has 14 residues. V lost 2 bases, J lost 1 base, and 0 bases stayed unmatched. The germline gives CDR1 SQVTM, CDR2 ANQGSEA.

The genes are TRBV9 and TRBJ2-3; D perhaps matches TRBD2 (6 bases). Per germline, CDR1 SGDLS and CDR2 YYNGEE. The length of the CDR3 is 16 residues. The V end lost 2 bases, the J end lost 7 bases, and 20 bases lay between the germline ends. The CDR3 sequence is CASSVSSGSAGNTQYF. In DNA, the CDR3 is TGTGCCAGCAGCGTGTCCTCTGGGAGCGCGGGGAATACGCAGTATTTT.

The chain recombines TRBV7-3 with TRBJ2-2; no firm D call. Germline lookup yields CDR1 SGHTA and CDR2 FQGTGA. Deletions cut 0 bases from V and 7 bases from J, with 0 bases between. The CDR3 sequence is 11 residues long. The CDR3 DNA reads as TGTGCCAGCAGCTTAACCGGGGAGCTGTTTTTT. Translation gives CASSLTGELFF.

This clone was recorded a few times. The J gene is TRBJ1-2, the V gene TRBV7-2; the match to TRBD1 covers 8 bases. The CDR3 is 12 residues long. V shed 4 bases and J 7 bases; nucleotides not matched to a gene: 2. Germline assignment: CDR1 SGHTA and CDR2 FQGNSA. CDR3 region: CASSSTGVGYTF. CDR3 coding DNA: TGTGCCAGCAGCTCGACAGGGGTTGGCTACACCTTC. The whole variable domain, filled in from reference TRBV7-2 and TRBJ1-2, reads GAGVSQSPSNKVTEKGKDVELRCDPISGHTALYWYRQSLGQGLEFLIYFQGNSAPDKSGLPSDRFSAERTGGSVSTLTIQRTQQEDSAVYLCASSSTGVGYTFGSGTRLTVV.

Points on this clone: Distinct nucleotide sequences in the sample also encode this CDR3. The rearrangement joins TRBV19 to TRBJ1-4; the D is unclear. This CDR3 has 12 residues. From germline, CDR1 is LNHDA and CDR2 SQIVND (reference sequence). Between the trimmed V and J ends, which lost 6 bases and 6 bases, there was a span of 8 bases. CDR3 DNA sequence: TGTGCCAGTAGAAGGGCCGATGAAAAACTGTTTTTT. Encoded protein: CASRRADEKLFF. Full variable domain (missing parts from reference TRBV19 and TRBJ1-4): DGGITQSPKYLFRKEGQNVTLSCEQNLNHDAMYWYRQDPGQGLRLIYYSQIVNDFQKGDIAEGYSVSREKKESFPLTVTSAQKNPTAFYLCASRRADEKLFFGSGTQLSVL.

The V and J genes are TRBV11-2 and TRBJ2-7, with 10 bases aligning to TRBD1. The CDR3 loop spans 14 amino acids. V shed 5 bases and J 3 bases; nucleotides not matched to a gene: 4. Germline V gene sequence: CDR1 SGHAT, CDR2 FQNNGV. The CDR3 loop is CASSLRTGGYEQYV. In nucleotides, the CDR3 is TGTGCCAGCAGCCTTAGGACAGGGGGCTACGAGCAGTACGTC.

CDR3 loop: CASSAEGGRAHEQFF. In nucleotides, the CDR3 is TGTGCCAGCAGTGCGGAGGGCGGGAGGGCCCATGAGCAGTTCTTC. This chain joins TRBV6-4 and TRBJ2-1; 9 nucleotides align to TRBD2. Germline V lookup: CDR1 MRHNA, CDR2 SNTAGT. The CDR3 has 15 amino acids. V gave up 4 bases and J gave up 8 bases; unmatched junction bases: 9.

The chain recombines TRBV6-6 with TRBJ2-6; D gene uncertain. Trimming left V 5 bases short and J 4 bases short, with 12 bases between. This CDR3 spans 15 amino acids. Germline V gene lookup returns CDR1 MNHNY and CDR2 SVGAGI (reference sequence). The CDR3 nucleotides read TGTGCCAGCAGTACCCCGGTGGGAGGGGCCAACGTCCTGACTTTC. It encodes CASSTPVGGANVLTF.

The CDR3 sequence is CASSFQGRENTIYF. The CDR3 coding sequence is TGTGCCAGCAGCTTTCAGGGAAGGGAAAACACCATATATTTT. The V and J genes are TRBV5-6 and TRBJ1-3; D may be TRBD1 (5 bases). The CDR3 runs 14 residues. The V end was cut by 2 bases, the J end by 6 bases, with 12 bases between. Germline-derived CDR1 and CDR2 are SGHDT and YYEEEE.

The V and J genes are TRBV18 and TRBJ2-7; D is possibly TRBD2 (5 bases). The CDR3 sequence is 14 residues long. CDR1 is KGHSH, CDR2 LQKENI, per germline. V dropped 2 bases and J dropped 2 bases, with 10 bases sitting between them. The CDR3 here is CASSPFRGPYEQYF. The CDR3 bases are TGTGCCAGCTCACCATTTCGGGGTCCCTACGAGCAGTACTTC.

The rearrangement uses TRBV4-1 and TRBJ2-7; 7 nucleotides line up with TRBD1. Unmatched junction bases numbered 8, after V lost 4 bases and J lost 2 bases. The length of the CDR3 is 15 residues. Germline loops: CDR1 MGHRA, CDR2 YSYEKL. CDR3 sequence reads: CASSPRDSDAYEQYV. CDR3 nucleotides: TGCGCCAGCAGCCCCCGGGACAGCGATGCCTACGAGCAGTACGTC.

V gene TRBV2 combines with J gene TRBJ2-7; D tentatively fits TRBD1 or TRBD2 (7 bases each). Between the trimmed V and J ends, which lost 3 bases and 6 bases, there was a span of 21 bases. From germline, CDR1 is SNHLY and CDR2 FYNNEI. CDR3 size: 16 residues. The CDR3 coding sequence is TGTGCCAGCAGTGAGATGACAGGGAGGGTTTCGGGCGAGCAGTACTTC. Its translation is CASSEMTGRVSGEQYF.

This clone appeared a few times. At one boundary the junction diverges from the germline segment, which might be a read error. The chain joins TRBV5-1 to TRBJ2-3; TRBD1 aligns across 11 bases. This CDR3 is built from 13 residues. Looked up from germline, CDR1 is SGHRS and CDR2 is YFSETQ. The CDR3 reads CASRPTPDRGQIF. DNA of the CDR3: TGCGCCAGCAGGCCGACCCCGGACAGGGGGCAGATTTTT.

V and J are TRBV30 and TRBJ1-6; no firm D call. The CDR3 length is 15 residues. Trimming stripped 1 base from V and 7 bases from J, with 14 bases between. Germline V gene data show CDR1 as GTSNPN and CDR2 as SVGIG (reference sequence). The CDR3 region has the DNA TGTGCCTGGAGTGCCGTGGCAGCTCGAAATTCACCCCTCCACTTT. Protein sequence: CAWSAVAARNSPLHF.

The chain is built from TRBV19 and TRBJ2-1, with 9 bases aligning to TRBD1. In germline, CDR1 is LNHDA, CDR2 SQIVND (reference sequence). This CDR3 has 15 amino acids. Unmatched junction bases numbered 3, after V lost 6 bases and J lost 0 bases. CDR3 in amino acids: CASSNRGLSYNEQFF. The CDR3 DNA sequence: TGTGCCAGTAGCAACAGGGGGCTCTCCTACAATGAGCAGTTCTTC.

This chain uses TRBV5-4 with TRBJ1-6; D remains ambiguous. Trimming removed 4 bases from V and 10 bases from J, with 15 bases in between. This CDR3 has 14 residues. CDR1 is SGHNT, CDR2 YYREEE, per germline (reference sequence). The CDR3 reads CASSREGWGSPLHF. The CDR3 nucleotides read TGTGCCAGCAGCCGTGAGGGTTGGGGATCACCCCTCCACTTT.

This sequence joins TRBV18 and TRBJ1-1; D unresolved. CDR1 KGHSH and CDR2 LQKENI come from the germline V gene. CDR3 size: 15 residues. Trimming shortened V by 0 bases and J by 1 base, and 9 bases separated the two germline ends. CDR3 region: CASSPPRPGNTEAFF. CDR3 in DNA: TGTGCCAGCTCACCACCCAGGCCGGGGAACACTGAAGCTTTCTTT.

This rearrangement joins TRBV5-1 to TRBJ1-4; 11 nucleotides align to TRBD1. Trimming cost V 0 bases and J 12 bases; bases outside gene matches: 7. Germline CDR1 is SGHRS and CDR2 is YFSETQ. The CDR3 extends over 15 amino acids. CDR3 DNA sequence: TGCGCCAGCAGCTTGGAGGTTCGGGACAGGGGGGAACTGTTTTTT. It codes for CASSLEVRDRGELFF. The full variable domain, completed using reference TRBV5-1 and TRBJ1-4, is KAGVTQTPRYLIKTRGQQVTLSCSPISGHRSVSWYQQTPGQGLQFLFEYFSETQRNKGNFPGRFSGRQFSNSRSEMNVSTLELGDSALYLCASSLEVRDRGELFFGSGTQLSVL.

DNA of the CDR3: TGCAGCGTCCCCCCCGGGACACTGAACACTGAAGCTTTCTTT. Residues: CSVPPGTLNTEAFF. The V call is TRBV29-1, the J call TRBJ1-1; D possibly corresponds to TRBD1 (6 bases). V was pared by 6 bases and J by 0 bases, with 14 bases between. This CDR3 has 14 residues. CDR1 is SQVTM, CDR2 ANQGSEA, per germline.

This clone has only one observation. The chain joins TRBV19 to TRBJ1-2, with TRBD1 matching over 9 bases. Germline V CDR1 and CDR2: LNHDA, SQIVND (reference sequence). The CDR3 covers 14 residues. Trimming at V came to 2 bases and at J to 8 bases, leaving 6 bases not matched to a gene. The CDR3 DNA sequence: TGTGCCAGTAGTATAAGGGACAGGGTTTCAGGCTACACCTTC. Translating it yields CASSIRDRVSGYTF.

The chain has TRBV30 and TRBJ1-1; TRBD1 might be the D (6 bases). This CDR3 contains 13 residues. V was pared by 0 bases and J by 4 bases, with 9 bases between. CDR1 is GTSNPN, CDR2 SVGIG, per germline (reference sequence). This chain's CDR3 is CAWSVRRGTEAFF. The CDR3 nucleotides read TGTGCCTGGAGTGTGCGCAGGGGCACTGAAGCTTTCTTT.

This rearrangement joins TRBV2 to TRBJ1-5; 7 bases agree with TRBD1. Germline assignment: CDR1 SNHLY and CDR2 FYNNEI. The CDR3 spans 13 residues. V was pared by 6 bases and J by 4 bases, with 3 bases of the junction left unmatched. This CDR3 is CASRQGENQPQHF. CDR3 sequence (DNA): TGTGCCAGCAGGCAGGGGGAAAATCAGCCCCAGCATTTT.